This T cell receptor beta chain was recovered during a study of T cell responses to AZD1222 COVID-19 vaccine. Study-wide points: The span of vaccine-associated CD4 TCRs extended across spike, with dominance at 160-218 and 743-854. Baseline seropositivity characterized only a handful of AZD1222 recipients.

Trimming pared 5 bases from V and 3 bases from J, leaving 16 bases between. The CDR3 has 15 residues. Looked up from germline, CDR1 is SGHTA and CDR2 is FQGNSA. Points on this clone: The target antigen is unknown. Other DNA sequences in the sample encode the same CDR3.

The data were produced by immunoSEQ multiplex PCR, yet TCRdb's version contains in-frame clones alone and is incomplete. The data hold approximately 140,000 clones, with about 94% observed a single time. The sample in question was peripheral blood, obtained 28 days after the second AZD1222 dose. The rearrangement uses TRBV7-2 and TRBJ2-5, with D possibly TRBD1 on 6 matching bases. This receptor was identified in an adult who received the AZD1222 COVID-19 vaccine. This chain's CDR3 is CASSTEGVLEETQYF. The CDR3 DNA is TGTGCCAGCAGCACCGAGGGGGTGCTGGAAGAGACCCAGTACTTC.